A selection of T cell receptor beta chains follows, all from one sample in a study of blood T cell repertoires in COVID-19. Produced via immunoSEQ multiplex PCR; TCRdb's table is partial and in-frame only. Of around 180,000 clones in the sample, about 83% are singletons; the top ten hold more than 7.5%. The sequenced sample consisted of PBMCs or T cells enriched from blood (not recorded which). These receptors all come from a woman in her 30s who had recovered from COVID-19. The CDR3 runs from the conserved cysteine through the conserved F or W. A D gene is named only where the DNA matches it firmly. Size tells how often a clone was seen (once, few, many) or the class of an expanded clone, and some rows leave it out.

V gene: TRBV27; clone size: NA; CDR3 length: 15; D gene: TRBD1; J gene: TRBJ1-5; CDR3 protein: CASSDTGGSNQPQHF; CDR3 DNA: TGTGCCAGCAGCGACACAGGGGGGAGCAATCAGCCCCAGCATTTT
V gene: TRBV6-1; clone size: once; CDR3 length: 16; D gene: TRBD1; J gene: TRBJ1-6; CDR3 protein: CASSARTGGSDSPLHF; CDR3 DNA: TGTGCCAGCAGTGCTCGGACAGGGGGCTCAGATTCACCCCTCCACTTT
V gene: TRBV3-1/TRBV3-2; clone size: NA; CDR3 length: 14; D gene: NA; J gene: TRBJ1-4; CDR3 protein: CASSPLTAGEKLFF; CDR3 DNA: TGTGCCAGCAGCCCCCTCACGGCGGGTGAAAAACTGTTTTTT
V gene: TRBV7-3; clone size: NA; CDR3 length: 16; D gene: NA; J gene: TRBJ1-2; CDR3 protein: CASSLTSGTTWGGYTF; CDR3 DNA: TGTGCCAGCAGCCTAACGTCAGGGACAACTTGGGGTGGCTACACCTTC
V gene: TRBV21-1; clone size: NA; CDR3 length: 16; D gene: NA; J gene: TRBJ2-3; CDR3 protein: CASSLDRARPTDTQYF; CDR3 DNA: TGTGCCAGCAGTCTCGACAGGGCACGACCCACAGATACGCAGTATTTT
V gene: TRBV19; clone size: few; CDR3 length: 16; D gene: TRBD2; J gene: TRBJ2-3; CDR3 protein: CASSIRREGRTDTQYF; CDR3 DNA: TGTGCCAGTAGTATAAGGCGGGAGGGCCGGACAGATACGCAGTATTTT
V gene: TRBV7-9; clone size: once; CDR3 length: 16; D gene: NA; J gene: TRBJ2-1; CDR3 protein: CASSPSVGAPRHEQFF; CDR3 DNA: TGTGCCAGCAGCCCGTCGGTAGGTGCTCCTCGACACGAGCAGTTCTTC
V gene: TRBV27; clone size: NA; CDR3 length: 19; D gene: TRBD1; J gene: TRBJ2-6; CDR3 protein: CASSSGQGLLNSGANVLTF; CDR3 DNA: TGTGCCAGCAGTTCAGGACAGGGATTATTAAACTCTGGGGCCAACGTCCTGACTTTC
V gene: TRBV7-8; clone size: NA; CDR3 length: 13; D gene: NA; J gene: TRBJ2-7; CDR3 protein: CASSDTDSYEQYF; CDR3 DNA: TGTGCCAGTTCGGACACCGATTCCTACGAGCAGTACTTC
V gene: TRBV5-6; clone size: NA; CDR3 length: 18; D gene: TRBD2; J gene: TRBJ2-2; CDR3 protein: CASSLMLAGYANTGELFF; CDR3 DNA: TGTGCCAGCAGCTTGATGCTAGCGGGATACGCGAACACCGGGGAGCTGTTTTTT
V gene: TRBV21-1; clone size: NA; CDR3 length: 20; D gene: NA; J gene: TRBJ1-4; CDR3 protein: CASSKSLQTGGSSTNEKLFF; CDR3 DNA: TGTGCCAGCAGCAAATCTCTACAGACAGGGGGCTCATCAACTAATGAAAAACTGTTTTTT
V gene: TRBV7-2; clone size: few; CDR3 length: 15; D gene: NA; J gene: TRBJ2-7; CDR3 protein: CASSLVGGAGWEQYF; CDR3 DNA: TGTGCCAGCAGCTTAGTGGGGGGAGCGGGTTGGGAGCAGTACTTC
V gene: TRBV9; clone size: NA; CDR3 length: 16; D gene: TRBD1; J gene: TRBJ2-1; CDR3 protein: CASNLVGQGKDNEQFF; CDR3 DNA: TGTGCCAGCAATCTAGTGGGACAGGGGAAGGACAATGAGCAGTTCTTC
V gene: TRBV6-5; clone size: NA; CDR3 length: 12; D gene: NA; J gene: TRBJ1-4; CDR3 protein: CASSRGREKLFF; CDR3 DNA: TGTGCCAGCAGTCGGGGTCGGGAAAAACTGTTTTTT
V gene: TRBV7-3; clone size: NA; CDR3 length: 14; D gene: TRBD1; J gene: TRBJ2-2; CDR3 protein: CASKTGAYTGELFF; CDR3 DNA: TGTGCCAGCAAGACAGGGGCCTACACCGGGGAGCTGTTTTTT
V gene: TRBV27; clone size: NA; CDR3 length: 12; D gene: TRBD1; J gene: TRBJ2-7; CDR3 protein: CASGDRFYEQYF; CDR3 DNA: TGTGCCAGTGGGGACAGGTTCTACGAGCAGTACTTC
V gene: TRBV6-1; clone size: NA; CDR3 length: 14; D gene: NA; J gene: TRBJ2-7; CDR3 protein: CASSEMAGPYEQYF; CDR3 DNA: TGTGCCAGCAGTGAAATGGCAGGGCCCTACGAGCAGTACTTC
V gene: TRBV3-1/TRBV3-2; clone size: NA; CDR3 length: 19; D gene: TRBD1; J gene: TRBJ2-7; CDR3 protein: CASSQDGIHSRDRGYEQYF; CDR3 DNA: TGTGCCAGCAGCCAAGATGGGATCCACAGCCGGGACAGGGGCTACGAGCAGTACTTC
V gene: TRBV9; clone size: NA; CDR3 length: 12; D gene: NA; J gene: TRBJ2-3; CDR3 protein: CASSPRSDTQYF; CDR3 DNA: TGTGCCAGCAGCCCCCGTTCAGATACGCAGTATTTT
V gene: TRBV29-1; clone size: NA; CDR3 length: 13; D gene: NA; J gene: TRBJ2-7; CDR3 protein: CSVEDGAGYEQYF; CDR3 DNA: TGCAGCGTTGAAGATGGGGCTGGGTACGAGCAGTACTTC
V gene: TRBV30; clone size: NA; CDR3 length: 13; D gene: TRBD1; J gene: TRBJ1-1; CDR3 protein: CAWSGQGHTEAFF; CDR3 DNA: TGTGCCTGGAGTGGACAGGGACACACTGAAGCTTTCTTT
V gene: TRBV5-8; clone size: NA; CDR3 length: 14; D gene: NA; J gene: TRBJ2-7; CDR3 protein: CASSLAPGNYEQYF; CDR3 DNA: TGTGCCAGCAGCTTGGCCCCAGGGAACTACGAGCAGTACTTC
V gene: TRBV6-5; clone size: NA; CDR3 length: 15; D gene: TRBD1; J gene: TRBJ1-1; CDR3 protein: CASNSGQGRIGEAFF; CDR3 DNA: TGTGCCAGCAATAGCGGACAGGGGAGAATCGGTGAAGCTTTCTTT
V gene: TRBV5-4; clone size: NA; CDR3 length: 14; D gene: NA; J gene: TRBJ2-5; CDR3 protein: CASSLGDIQETQYF; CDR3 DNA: TGTGCCAGCAGCTTGGGGGACATACAAGAGACCCAGTACTTC
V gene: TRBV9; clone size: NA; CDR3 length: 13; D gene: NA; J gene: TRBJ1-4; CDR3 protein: CASGGSTNEKLFF; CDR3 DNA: TGTGCCAGCGGGGGCTCAACTAATGAAAAACTGTTTTTT
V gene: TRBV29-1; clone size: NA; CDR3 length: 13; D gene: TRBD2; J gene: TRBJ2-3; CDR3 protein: CSGTSGSTDTQYF; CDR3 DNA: TGCAGCGGGACTAGCGGTAGCACAGATACGCAGTATTTT
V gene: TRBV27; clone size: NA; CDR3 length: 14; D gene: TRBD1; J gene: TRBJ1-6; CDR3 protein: CASTTGGGGSPLHF; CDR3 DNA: TGTGCCAGCACCACAGGGGGAGGAGGATCACCCCTCCACTTT
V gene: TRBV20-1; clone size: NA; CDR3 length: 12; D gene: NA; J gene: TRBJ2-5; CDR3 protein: CSASLASQTQYF; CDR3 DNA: TGCAGTGCTAGTCTGGCTAGCCAGACCCAGTACTTC
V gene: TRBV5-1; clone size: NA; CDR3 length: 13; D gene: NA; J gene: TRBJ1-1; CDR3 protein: CASSSTGSTEAFF; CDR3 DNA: TGCGCCAGCAGCTCAACAGGGTCCACTGAAGCTTTCTTT
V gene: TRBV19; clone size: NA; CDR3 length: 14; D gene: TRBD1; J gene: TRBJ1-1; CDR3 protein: CASRGQGDNAEAFF; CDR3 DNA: TGTGCCAGCCGGGGACAGGGAGACAACGCTGAAGCTTTCTTT
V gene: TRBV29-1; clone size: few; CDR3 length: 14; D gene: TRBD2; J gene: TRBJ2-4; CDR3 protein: CSVVPTAGLGIQYF; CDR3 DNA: TGCAGCGTTGTACCCACGGCAGGACTAGGCATTCAGTACTTC
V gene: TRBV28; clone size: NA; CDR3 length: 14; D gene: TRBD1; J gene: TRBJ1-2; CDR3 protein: CARVRQGLNYGYTF; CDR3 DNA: TGTGCCAGAGTACGACAGGGGTTAAACTATGGCTACACCTTC
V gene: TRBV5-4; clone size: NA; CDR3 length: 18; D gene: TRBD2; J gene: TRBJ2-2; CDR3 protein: CASSLDPSGRGLGGELFF; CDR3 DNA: TGTGCCAGCAGCTTGGACCCTAGCGGGAGGGGGCTAGGCGGGGAGCTGTTTTTT
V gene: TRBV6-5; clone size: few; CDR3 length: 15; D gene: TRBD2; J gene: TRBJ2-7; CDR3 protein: CASRVGGSVLDEQYF; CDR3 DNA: TGTGCCAGCAGAGTCGGGGGGTCGGTGTTAGACGAGCAGTACTTC
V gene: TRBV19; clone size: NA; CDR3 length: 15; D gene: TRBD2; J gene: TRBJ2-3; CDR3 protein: CASSITSESTDTQYF; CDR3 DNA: TGTGCCAGTAGTATTACTAGCGAGAGCACAGATACGCAGTATTTT
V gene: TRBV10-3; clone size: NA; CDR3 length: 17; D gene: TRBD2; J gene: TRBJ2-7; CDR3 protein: CAISPGTSGNTRYEQYF; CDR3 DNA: TGTGCCATCAGTCCCGGGACTAGCGGGAACACCAGGTACGAGCAGTACTTC
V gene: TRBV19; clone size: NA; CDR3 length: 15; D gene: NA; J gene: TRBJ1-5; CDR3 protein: CASSMGEHSNQPQHF; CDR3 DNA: TGTGCCAGTAGTATGGGAGAACATAGCAATCAGCCCCAGCATTTT
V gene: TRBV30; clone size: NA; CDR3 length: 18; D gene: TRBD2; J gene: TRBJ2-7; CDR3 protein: CAWSGGTSGRTLTYEQYF; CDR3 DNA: TGTGCCTGGAGTGGCGGGACTAGCGGGAGGACGCTTACCTACGAGCAGTACTTC
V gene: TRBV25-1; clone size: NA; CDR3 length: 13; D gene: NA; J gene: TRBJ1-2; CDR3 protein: CASSEGEPYGYTF; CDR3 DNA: TGTGCCAGCAGTGAGGGAGAGCCTTATGGCTACACCTTC
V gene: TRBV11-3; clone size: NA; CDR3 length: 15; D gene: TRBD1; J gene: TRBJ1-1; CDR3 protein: CASSTFRDSNTEAFF; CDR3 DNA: TGTGCCAGCAGCACTTTCCGGGACAGCAACACTGAAGCTTTCTTT
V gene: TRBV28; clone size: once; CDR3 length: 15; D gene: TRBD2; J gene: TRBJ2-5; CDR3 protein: CASSLLTSGSETQYF; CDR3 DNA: TGTGCCAGCAGTTTATTGACTAGCGGGAGTGAGACCCAGTACTTC
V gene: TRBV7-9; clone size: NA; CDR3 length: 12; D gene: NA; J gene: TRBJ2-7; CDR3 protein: CASGPLTYEQYF; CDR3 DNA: TGTGCCAGCGGCCCATTAACCTACGAGCAGTACTTC
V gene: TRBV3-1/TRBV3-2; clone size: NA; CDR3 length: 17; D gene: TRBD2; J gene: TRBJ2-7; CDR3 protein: CASSQEVAGGTLDEQYF; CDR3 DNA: TGTGCCAGCAGCCAAGAAGTAGCGGGAGGAACCCTGGACGAGCAGTACTTC
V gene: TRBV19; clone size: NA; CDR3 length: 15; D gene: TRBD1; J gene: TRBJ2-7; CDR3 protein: CASSRGQGSGYEQYF; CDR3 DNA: TGTGCCAGTAGTAGAGGACAGGGCAGCGGCTACGAGCAGTACTTC
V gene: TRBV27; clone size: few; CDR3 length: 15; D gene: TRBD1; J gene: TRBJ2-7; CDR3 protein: CASSPDRERSYEQYF; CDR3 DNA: TGTGCCAGCAGTCCAGACAGGGAGCGCTCCTACGAGCAGTACTTC
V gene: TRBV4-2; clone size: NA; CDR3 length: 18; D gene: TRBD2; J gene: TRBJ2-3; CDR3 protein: CASSQDLRGGGNTYTQYF; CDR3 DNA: TGTGCCAGCAGCCAAGACCTACGTGGCGGGGGAAATACCTATACGCAGTATTTT
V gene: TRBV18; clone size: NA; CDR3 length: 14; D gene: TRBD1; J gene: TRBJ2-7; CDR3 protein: CASSLGQGLYEQYF; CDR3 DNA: TGTGCCAGCTCACTGGGACAGGGACTATACGAGCAGTACTTC
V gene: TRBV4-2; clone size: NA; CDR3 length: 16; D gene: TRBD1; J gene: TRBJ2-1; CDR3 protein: CASSLPADRALNEQFF; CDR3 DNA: TGTGCCAGCAGCCTTCCAGCAGACAGGGCCCTGAATGAGCAGTTCTTC
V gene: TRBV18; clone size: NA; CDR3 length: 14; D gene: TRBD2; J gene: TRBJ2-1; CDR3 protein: CASSPRTSDNEQFF; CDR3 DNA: TGTGCCAGCTCACCAAGGACTAGCGACAATGAGCAGTTCTTC
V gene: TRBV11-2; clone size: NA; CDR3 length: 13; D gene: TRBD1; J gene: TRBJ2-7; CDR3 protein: CASATGTTYEQYF; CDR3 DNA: TGTGCCAGCGCGACAGGGACCACCTACGAGCAGTACTTC
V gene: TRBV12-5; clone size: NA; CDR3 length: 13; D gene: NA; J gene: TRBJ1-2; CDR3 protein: CASGFQGSDGYTF; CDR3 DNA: TGTGCTAGTGGTTTTCAGGGAAGCGACGGCTACACCTTC
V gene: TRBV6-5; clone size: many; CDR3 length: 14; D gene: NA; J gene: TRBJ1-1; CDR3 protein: CASTTGEWNTEAFF; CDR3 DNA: TGTGCCAGCACAACCGGGGAGTGGAACACTGAAGCTTTCTTT